The clone carrying this T cell receptor beta chain has more than one count but fewer than ten. This table comes from immunoSEQ multiplex PCR, and its TCRdb copy is limited to in-frame clones, with some not included. The table lists about 76,000 clones, less than 85% of them singletons, with more than 30% in the top ten. The data derive from a study of cytotoxic CD8 clonotypes in ibrutinib-treated CLL. The germline V gene encodes CDR1 DFQATT and CDR2 SNEGSKA (reference sequence). The CDR3 runs to 11 residues. V lost 4 bases, J lost 2 bases, and 3 bases lay in between. The material was PBMCs, obtained after 24 months of ibrutinib treatment. The rearrangement links TRBV20-1 to TRBJ1-3, with D uncertain. This sequence was found in a human donor with chronic lymphocytic leukemia. The CDR3, as DNA: TGCAGTGCTACTACTGGAAACACCATATATTTT. This sequence encodes CSATTGNTIYF.